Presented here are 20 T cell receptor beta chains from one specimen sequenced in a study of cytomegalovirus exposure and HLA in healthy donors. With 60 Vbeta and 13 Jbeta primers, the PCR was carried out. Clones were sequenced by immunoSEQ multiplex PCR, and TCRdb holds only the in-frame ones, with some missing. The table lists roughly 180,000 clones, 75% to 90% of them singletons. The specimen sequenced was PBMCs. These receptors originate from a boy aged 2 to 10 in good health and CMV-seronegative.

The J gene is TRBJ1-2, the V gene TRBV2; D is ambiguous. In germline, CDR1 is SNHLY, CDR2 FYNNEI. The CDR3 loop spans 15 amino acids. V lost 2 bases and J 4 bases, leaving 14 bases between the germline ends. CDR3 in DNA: TGTGCCAGCAGTGAAAGAGGGCAGCCGGCCTATGGCTACACCTTC. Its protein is CASSERGQPAYGYTF.

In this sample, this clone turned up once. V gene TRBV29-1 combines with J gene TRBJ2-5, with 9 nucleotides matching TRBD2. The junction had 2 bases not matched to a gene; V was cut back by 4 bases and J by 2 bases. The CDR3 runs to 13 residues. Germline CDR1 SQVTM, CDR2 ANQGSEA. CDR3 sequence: CSVGAGGQETQYF. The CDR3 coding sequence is TGCAGCGTTGGGGCGGGGGGGCAAGAGACCCAGTACTTC.

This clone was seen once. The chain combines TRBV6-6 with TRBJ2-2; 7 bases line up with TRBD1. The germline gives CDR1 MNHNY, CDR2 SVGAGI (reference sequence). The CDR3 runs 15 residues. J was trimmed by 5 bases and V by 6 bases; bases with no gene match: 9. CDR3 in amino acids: CASRDEGAGTGELFF. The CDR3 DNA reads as TGTGCCAGCAGAGACGAGGGGGCTGGGACCGGGGAGCTGTTTTTT.

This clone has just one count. The CDR3 DNA reads as TGTGCCAGCTCACTACGGACTAGCGCATACAATGAGCAGTTCTTC. It specifies CASSLRTSAYNEQFF. The chain joins TRBV18 to TRBJ2-1, with 9 bases that match TRBD2. The CDR3 consists of 15 residues. Germline values: CDR1 KGHSH, CDR2 LQKENI. The V segment lost 4 bases and the J segment 4 bases; nucleotides outside the gene matches: 5.

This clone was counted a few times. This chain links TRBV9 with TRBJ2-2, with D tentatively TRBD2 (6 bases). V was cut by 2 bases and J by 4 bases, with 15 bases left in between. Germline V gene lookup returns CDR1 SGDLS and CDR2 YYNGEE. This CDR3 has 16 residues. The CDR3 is CASSVEGRRITGELFF. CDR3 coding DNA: TGTGCCAGCAGCGTGGAGGGGCGGAGAATCACCGGGGAGCTGTTTTTT. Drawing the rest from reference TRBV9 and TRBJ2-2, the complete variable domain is DSGVTQTPKHLITATGQRVTLRCSPRSGDLSVYWYQQSLDQGLQFLIQYYNGEERAKGNILERFSAQQFPDLHSELNLSSLELGDSALYFCASSVEGRRITGELFFGEGSRLTVL.

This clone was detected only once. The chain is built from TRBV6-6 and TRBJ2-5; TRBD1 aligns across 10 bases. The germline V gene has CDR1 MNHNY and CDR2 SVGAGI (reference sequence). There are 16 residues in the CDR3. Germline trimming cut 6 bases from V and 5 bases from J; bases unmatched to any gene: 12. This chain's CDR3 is CASRPRDRGAGETQYF. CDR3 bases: TGTGCCAGCAGACCTCGGGACAGGGGCGCGGGGGAGACCCAGTACTTC.

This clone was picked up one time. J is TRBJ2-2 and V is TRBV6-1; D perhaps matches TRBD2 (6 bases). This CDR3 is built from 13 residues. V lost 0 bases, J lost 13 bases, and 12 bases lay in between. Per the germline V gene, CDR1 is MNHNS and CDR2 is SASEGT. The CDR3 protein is CASSEALQGGLFF. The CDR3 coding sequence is TGTGCCAGCAGTGAAGCGCTTCAGGGAGGGCTGTTTTTT.

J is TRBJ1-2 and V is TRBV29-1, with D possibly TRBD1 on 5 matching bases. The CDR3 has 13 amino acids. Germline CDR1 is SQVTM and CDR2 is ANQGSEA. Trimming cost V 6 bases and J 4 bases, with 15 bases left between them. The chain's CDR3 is CSVGGVLSYGYTF. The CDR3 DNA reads TGCAGCGTGGGAGGGGTCCTCTCCTATGGCTACACCTTC.

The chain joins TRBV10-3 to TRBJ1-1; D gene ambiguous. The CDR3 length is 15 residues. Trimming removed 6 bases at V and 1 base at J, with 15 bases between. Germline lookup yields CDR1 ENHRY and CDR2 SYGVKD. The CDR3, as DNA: TGTGCCATCAGACGAACCATAGTCAAGAACACTGAAGCTTTCTTT. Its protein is CAIRRTIVKNTEAFF.

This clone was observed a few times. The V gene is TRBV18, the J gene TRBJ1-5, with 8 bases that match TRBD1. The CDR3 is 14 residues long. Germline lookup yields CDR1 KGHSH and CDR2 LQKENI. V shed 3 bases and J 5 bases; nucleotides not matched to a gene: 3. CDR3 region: CASSPGQGYQPQHF. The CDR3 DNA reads TGTGCCAGCTCACCTGGACAGGGCTATCAGCCCCAGCATTTT. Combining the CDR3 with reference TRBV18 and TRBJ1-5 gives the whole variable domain NAGVMQNPRHLVRRRGQEARLRCSPMKGHSHVYWYRQLPEEGLKFMVYLQKENIIDESGMPKERFSAEFPKEGPSILRIQQVVRGDSAAYFCASSPGQGYQPQHFGDGTRLSIL.

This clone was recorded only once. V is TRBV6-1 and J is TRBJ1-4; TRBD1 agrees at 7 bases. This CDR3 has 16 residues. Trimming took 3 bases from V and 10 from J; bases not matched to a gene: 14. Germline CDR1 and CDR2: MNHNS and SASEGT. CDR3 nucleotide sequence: TGTGCCAGCAGTGAGGAACTAAATGGACAGGAGGCAAAACTGTTTTTT. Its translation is CASSEELNGQEAKLFF.

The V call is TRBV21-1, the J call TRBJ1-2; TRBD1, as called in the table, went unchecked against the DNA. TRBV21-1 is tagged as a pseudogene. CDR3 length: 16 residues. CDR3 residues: CASSNISDRGLWGYTF. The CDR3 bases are TGTGCCAGCAGCAATATTTCGGACAGGGGGCTGTGGGGCTACACCTTC.

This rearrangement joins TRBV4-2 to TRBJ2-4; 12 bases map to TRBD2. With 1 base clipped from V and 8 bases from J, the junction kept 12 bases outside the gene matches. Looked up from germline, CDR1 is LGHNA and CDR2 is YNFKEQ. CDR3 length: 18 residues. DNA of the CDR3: TGTGCCAGCAGCCAAGTGGATCGACTAGCGGGAGAGGGGGACATTCAGTACTTC. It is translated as CASSQVDRLAGEGDIQYF.

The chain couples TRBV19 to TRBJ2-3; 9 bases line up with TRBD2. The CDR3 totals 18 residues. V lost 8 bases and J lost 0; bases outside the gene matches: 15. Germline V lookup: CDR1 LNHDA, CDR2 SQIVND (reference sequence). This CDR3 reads CASSPEGAGGLSTDTQYF. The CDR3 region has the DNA TGTGCCAGTTCCCCGGAGGGGGCGGGAGGGCTTAGCACAGATACGCAGTATTTT.

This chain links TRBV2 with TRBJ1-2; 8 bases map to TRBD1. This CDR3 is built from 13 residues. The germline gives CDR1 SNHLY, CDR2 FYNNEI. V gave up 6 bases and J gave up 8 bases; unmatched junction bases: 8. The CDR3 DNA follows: TGTGCCAGCAGGGATCAGGGGGCTAGCGGCTACACCTTC. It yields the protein CASRDQGASGYTF.

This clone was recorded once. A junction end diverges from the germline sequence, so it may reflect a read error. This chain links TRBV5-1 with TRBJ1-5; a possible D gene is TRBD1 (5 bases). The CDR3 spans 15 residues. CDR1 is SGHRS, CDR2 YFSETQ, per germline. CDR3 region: CASRLGGDSNQPQHF. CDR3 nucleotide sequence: TGCGCCAGCAGGTTGGGGGGGGATAGCAATCAGCCCCAGCATTTT. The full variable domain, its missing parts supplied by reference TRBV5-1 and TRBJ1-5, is KAGVTQTPRYLIKTRGQQVTLSCSPISGHRSVSWYQQTPGQGLQFLFEYFSETQRNKGNFPGRFSGRQFSNSRSEMNVSTLELGDSALYLCASRLGGDSNQPQHFGDGTRLSIL.

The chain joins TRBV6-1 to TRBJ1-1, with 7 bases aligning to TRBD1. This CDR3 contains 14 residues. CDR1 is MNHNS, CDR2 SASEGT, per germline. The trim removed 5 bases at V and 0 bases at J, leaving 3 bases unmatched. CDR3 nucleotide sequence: TGTGCCAGCAGTCTTGACAGGGTGAACACTGAAGCTTTCTTT. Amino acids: CASSLDRVNTEAFF.

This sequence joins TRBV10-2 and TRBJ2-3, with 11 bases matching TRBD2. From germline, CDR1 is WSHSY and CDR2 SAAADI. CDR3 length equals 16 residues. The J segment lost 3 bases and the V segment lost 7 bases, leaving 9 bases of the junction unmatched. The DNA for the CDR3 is TGCGCCAGCATTGGGCGAACTAGCGGGGGTACAGATACGCAGTATTTT. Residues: CASIGRTSGGTDTQYF.

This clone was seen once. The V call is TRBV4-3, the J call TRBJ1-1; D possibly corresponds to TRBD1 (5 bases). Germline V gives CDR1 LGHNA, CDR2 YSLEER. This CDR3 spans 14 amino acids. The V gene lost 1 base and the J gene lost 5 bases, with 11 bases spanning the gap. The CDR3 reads CASSQARRGTEAFF. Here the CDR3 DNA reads TGCGCCAGCAGCCAAGCGAGACGGGGGACTGAAGCTTTCTTT.

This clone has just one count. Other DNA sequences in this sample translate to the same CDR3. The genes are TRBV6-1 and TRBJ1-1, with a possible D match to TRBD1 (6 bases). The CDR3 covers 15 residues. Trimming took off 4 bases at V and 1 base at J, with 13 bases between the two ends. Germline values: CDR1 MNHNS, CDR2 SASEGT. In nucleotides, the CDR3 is TGTGCCAGCAGTGGCGGCGGGGGGGCGAACACTGAAGCTTTCTTT. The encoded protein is CASSGGGGANTEAFF.